A selection of T cell receptor beta chains follows, all from one sample in a study of cytomegalovirus exposure and HLA in healthy donors. Libraries were prepared by immunoSEQ multiplex PCR; TCRdb keeps only in-frame clonotypes and omits some of them. The sample consists of about 150,000 clones, approximately 84% of them appearing once. Sequences were obtained from PBMCs. The receptors derive from a boy younger than 10 in good health and CMV-seronegative. CDR3s include the opening cysteine and the closing phenylalanine or tryptophan. D genes are given only for firm matches. The listing skips clone size in some rows; elsewhere it reads once, few, many or a size class.

cdr3_aa cdr3_nt v_call d_call j_call clone_size
CASSQVSGTYYGYTF TGTGCCAGCAGCCAAGTCTCAGGGACATACTATGGCTACACCTTC TRBV14 - TRBJ1-2 -
CASTVPGGRAFF TGTGCCAGCACCGTACCGGGGGGGAGAGCTTTCTTT TRBV28 - TRBJ1-1 -
CASRPGQGGSSGANVLTF TGTGCCAGCCGACCGGGACAGGGGGGGTCCTCAGGGGCCAACGTCCTGACTTTC TRBV2 TRBD1 TRBJ2-6 once
CASSLAVSLVGTDTQYF TGCGCCAGCAGCTTGGCCGTCTCCCTAGTAGGCACAGATACGCAGTATTTT TRBV5-1 - TRBJ2-3 -
CSVVANSYEQYF TGCAGCGTTGTGGCCAACTCCTACGAGCAGTACTTC TRBV29-1 - TRBJ2-7 -
CASSLEQGSPLHF TGCGCCAGCAGCTTGGAGCAGGGTTCACCCCTCCACTTT TRBV5-1 - TRBJ1-6 -
CGVRGDTTDTQYF TGCGGCGTTCGGGGGGATACAACAGATACGCAGTATTTT TRBV29-1 TRBD2 TRBJ2-3 -
CASSLISGGTEAFF TGTGCCAGCAGCCTAATTTCAGGGGGCACTGAAGCTTTCTTT TRBV9 TRBD1 TRBJ1-1 once
CASRRGLAGYNEQFF TGTGCCAGCAGGAGAGGACTAGCGGGATACAATGAGCAGTTCTTC TRBV2 TRBD2 TRBJ2-1 once
CASSPWRRGNTEAFF TGCGCCAGCAGCCCATGGAGGAGGGGGAACACTGAAGCTTTCTTT TRBV4-1 - TRBJ1-1 few
CASSLTLAETYNEQFF TGTGCCAGCAGCTTAACCCTAGCGGAGACCTACAATGAGCAGTTCTTC TRBV7-9 TRBD2 TRBJ2-1 -
CASSFPTRLAGELFF TGTGCCAGCAGTTTCCCGACCCGACTAGCCGGGGAGCTGTTTTTT TRBV28 - TRBJ2-2 -
CASSIGAGGIYEQYF TGTGCCAGTAGTATTGGGGCAGGGGGCATCTACGAGCAGTACTTC TRBV19 TRBD1 TRBJ2-7 -
CASCAPGLAGYEQYF TGTGCCAGTTGCGCTCCGGGACTAGCGGGGTACGAGCAGTACTTC TRBV6-6 TRBD2 TRBJ2-7 -
CASSPPLGGGNTGLWPQHF TGCGCCAGCAGTCCTCCCTTGGGTGGGGGCAATACGGGCTTGTGGCCCCAGCATTTT TRBV23-1 - TRBJ1-5 -
CASRPGQGYSDTQYF TGTGCCAGCCGACCGGGACAGGGGTATTCAGATACGCAGTATTTT TRBV6-1 TRBD1 TRBJ2-3 -
CASSFIAGGCTDTQYF TGTGCCAGCAGCTTCATAGCGGGAGGATGCACAGATACGCAGTATTTT TRBV12-1 - TRBJ2-3 -
CASSQGRAVETQYF TGTGCCAGCAGCCAAGGCAGGGCAGTGGAGACCCAGTACTTC TRBV4-2 - TRBJ2-5 once
CAWSKVSGSLQSSYEQYF TGTGCCTGGAGTAAGGTTAGCGGGAGTCTTCAAAGCTCCTACGAGCAGTACTTC TRBV30 TRBD2 TRBJ2-7 once
CASSYRGLAGAKNIQYF TGTGCCAGCAGCTACCGGGGACTAGCGGGAGCCAAAAACATTCAGTACTTC TRBV27 TRBD2 TRBJ2-4 -
CASSLEARGRGGEQYF TGCGCCAGCAGCTTGGAAGCTAGGGGGCGAGGGGGCGAGCAGTACTTC TRBV5-1 TRBD1 TRBJ2-7 once
CASSVGHMNTEAFF TGTGCCAGTAGTGTGGGACATATGAACACTGAAGCTTTCTTT TRBV19 - TRBJ1-1 once
CASNARCEQFF TGCGCCAGCAACGCTAGGTGTGAGCAGTTCTTC TRBV10-1 - TRBJ2-1 -
CASSPGETRSTADTQYF TGTGCCAGCAGCCCGGGGGAAACTAGGAGCACAGCAGATACGCAGTATTTT TRBV11-3 - TRBJ2-3 -
CASSGPGGNYGYTF TGTGCCAGCAGCGGGCCGGGGGGAAACTATGGCTACACCTTC TRBV5-6 - TRBJ1-2 -
CASSATGTGDEKLFF TGTGCCAGCAGCGCAACCGGGACAGGGGACGAAAAACTGTTTTTT TRBV9 TRBD1 TRBJ1-4 -
CASSSRRNSNYGYTF TGTGCCAGCAGCTCCAGGAGGAACAGTAACTATGGCTACACCTTC TRBV7-8 - TRBJ1-2 -